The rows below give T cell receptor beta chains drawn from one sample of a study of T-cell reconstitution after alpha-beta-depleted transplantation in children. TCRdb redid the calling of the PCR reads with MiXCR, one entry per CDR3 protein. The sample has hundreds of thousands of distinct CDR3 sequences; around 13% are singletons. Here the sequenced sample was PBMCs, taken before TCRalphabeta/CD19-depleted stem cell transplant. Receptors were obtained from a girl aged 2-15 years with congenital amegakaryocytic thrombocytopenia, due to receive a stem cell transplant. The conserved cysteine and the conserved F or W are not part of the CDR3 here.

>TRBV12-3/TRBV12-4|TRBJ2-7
ASSWRLAGNYEQY
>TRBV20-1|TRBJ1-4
SAARQGGREKLF
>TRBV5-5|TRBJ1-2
ASSRGWDQVYGYT
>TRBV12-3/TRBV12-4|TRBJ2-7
ASMKTGLAEFSYEQY
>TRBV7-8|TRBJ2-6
ASSLFRTGGSGANVLT
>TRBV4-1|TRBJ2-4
ASSQIRDRVAKNIQY
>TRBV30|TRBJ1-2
AGQAGRGYGYT
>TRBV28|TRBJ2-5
ASSLVGTSGFGETQY
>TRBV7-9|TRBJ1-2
ASSSTTKGYGYT
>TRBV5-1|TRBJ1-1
ASSPPGGLTEAF
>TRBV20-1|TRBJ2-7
SARGSDVHSSYEQY
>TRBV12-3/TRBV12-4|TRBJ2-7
ASSPPGYEQY
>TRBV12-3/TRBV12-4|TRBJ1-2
ASSLATAGNYGYT
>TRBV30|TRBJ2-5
AWGRDRLQETQY
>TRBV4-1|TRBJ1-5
ASSQDRSGNQPQH
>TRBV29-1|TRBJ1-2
SVGETAHYGYT
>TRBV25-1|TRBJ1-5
ASSEYGEPQH
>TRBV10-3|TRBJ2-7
ATSDRAADEQY
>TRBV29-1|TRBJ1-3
SVEHRAGGNTIY
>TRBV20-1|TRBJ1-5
SAESGTGGWVNQPQH
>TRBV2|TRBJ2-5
ASSGDRLETQY
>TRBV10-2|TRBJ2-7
ASSDPSGRGSYEQY
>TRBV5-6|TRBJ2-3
ASSQLAGATDTQY
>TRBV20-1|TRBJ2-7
CASIQRPGNTYEQY
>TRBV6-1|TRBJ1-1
ASGVTWDTEAF
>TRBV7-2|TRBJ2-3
ASAGTSSTDTQY
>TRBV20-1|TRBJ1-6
SAIPGTDSPLH